Each of the 23 T cell receptor beta chains below was sequenced from the same sample in a study of T-cell reconstitution after alpha-beta-depleted transplantation in children. For TCRbeta, the library was prepared with unique molecular identifiers. TCRdb called the PCR reads again in MiXCR, with one record for every CDR3 protein. This table holds around 100,000 distinct CDR3 sequences, around 5.9% found once. The sequences come from PBMCs, mostly from graft donor cells, collected 60 days after TCRalphabeta/CD19-depleted stem cell transplant. These receptors all stem from a female patient aged 2-10 years who had a stem cell transplant for Fanconi anemia, so the T cells may come from the graft donor.

In this sample, this clonotype turned up many times. The gene calls are TRBV5-1 and TRBJ1-4; 9 nucleotides align to TRBD1. Germline CDR1 SGHRS, CDR2 YFSETQ. The CDR3 has 15 amino acids. V shed 4 bases and J 8 bases; nucleotides not matched to a gene: 9. CDR3 bases: TGCGCCAGCAGCCCGAAGCCGGGACAGGGCGAAAAACTGTTTTTT. It encodes CASSPKPGQGEKLFF.

This clonotype was seen repeatedly, ten times or more. The chain joins TRBV5-1 to TRBJ1-1, with D perhaps matching TRBD1 (6 bases). Trimming stripped 4 bases from V and 5 bases from J, with 15 bases between. The CDR3 runs to 14 residues. CDR1 and CDR2 (germline): SGHRS, YFSETQ. CDR3 nucleotide sequence: TGCGCCAGCAGCCGGCTCACAGGGACGACTGAAGCTTTCTTT. Protein: CASSRLTGTTEAFF.

This clonotype was counted ten times or more. V usage is TRBV20-1 and J usage is TRBJ2-3, with 12 bases that match TRBD1. CDR1 DFQATT and CDR2 SNEGSKA come from the germline V gene (reference sequence). Trimming took 5 bases from V and 2 from J; bases not matched to a gene: 2. This CDR3 contains 14 residues. The DNA of the CDR3 is TGCAGTGCTGCGGGACAGGGGGCCACAGATACGCAGTATTTT. Translation gives CSAAGQGATDTQYF.

V usage is TRBV3-1 and J usage is TRBJ1-5; TRBD1 matches 7 bases. Germline trimming cut 1 base from V and 4 bases from J; bases unmatched to any gene: 7. This CDR3 region has 16 residues. Looked up from germline, CDR1 is LGHDT and CDR2 is YNNKEL (reference sequence). The CDR3 nucleotides read TGTGCCAGCAGCCAAGGACCGACAGGGACTAATCAGCCCCAGCATTTT. Encoded protein: CASSQGPTGTNQPQHF.

This clonotype was counted ten times or more. DNA of the CDR3: TGCGCCAGCAGCTTGCGTCTGGGAAAGAACACCGGGGAGCTGTTTTTT. It is translated as CASSLRLGKNTGELFF. The gene calls are TRBV5-1 and TRBJ2-2; D call uncertain. The germline CDR1 and CDR2 sequences are SGHRS and YFSETQ. The CDR3 contains 16 residues. V shed 1 base and J shed 1 base, with 11 bases lying between them.

This clonotype turned up a few times. The CDR3 loop reads CASSSARTGTYGYTF. The DNA of the CDR3 is TGTGCCAGCAGCTCCGCCCGGACAGGGACATATGGCTACACCTTC. This chain connects TRBV7-9 to TRBJ1-2, with 8 bases matching TRBD1. Germline CDR1 is SEHNR and CDR2 is FQNEAQ (reference sequence). V lost 4 bases and J lost 5; bases outside the gene matches: 9. The length of the CDR3 is 15 residues.

This clonotype was recorded many times. Here the CDR3 reads CSVANWTYEQYF. The CDR3 bases are TGCAGCGTTGCAAATTGGACCTACGAGCAGTACTTC. The chain recombines TRBV29-1 with TRBJ2-7, with D unresolved. Germline values: CDR1 SQVTM, CDR2 ANQGSEA. This CDR3 region has 12 residues. V was shortened by 4 bases and J by 2 bases, with 9 bases between the two germline ends.

This clonotype was seen many times. V gene TRBV2 combines with J gene TRBJ2-7, with 10 bases matching TRBD2. CDR1 is SNHLY, CDR2 FYNNEI, per germline. V was pared by 6 bases and J by 2 bases, with 13 bases of the junction left unmatched. The CDR3 runs 17 residues. CDR3 nucleotides: TGTGCCAGCAGCTTTACTAGCCTAGCGGGGGAGACCTACGAGCAGTACTTC. Its translation is CASSFTSLAGETYEQYF.

A few counts support this clonotype. The chain carries TRBV7-9 and TRBJ2-7; D gene unclear. In germline, CDR1 is SEHNR, CDR2 FQNEAQ (reference sequence). This CDR3 has 11 residues. V dropped 1 base and J dropped 7 bases, with 5 bases sitting between them. The CDR3 loop is CASSLGAEQYF. DNA for the CDR3: TGTGCCAGCAGCTTAGGGGCGGAGCAGTACTTC. Combining the CDR3 with reference TRBV7-9 and TRBJ2-7 gives the whole variable domain DTGVSQNPRHKITKRGQNVTFRCDPISEHNRLYWYRQTLGQGPEFLTYFQNEAQLEKSRLLSDRFSAERPKGSFSTLEIQRTEQGDSAMYLCASSLGAEQYFGPGTRLTVT.

This clonotype has at least ten counts. Relative to the germline gene, one junction end is altered; a read error may explain this. This chain uses TRBV6-1 with TRBJ1-6; TRBD1 is a possible D gene (6 bases). The CDR3 sequence is 13 residues long. Germline lookup yields CDR1 MNHNS and CDR2 SASEGT. The CDR3 DNA is TGTGCCAGCAAGGGGGTCTATAGTTCACCCCTCCACTTT. This translates into CASKGVYSSPLHF.

J is TRBJ2-4 and V is TRBV3-1; 13 bases align to TRBD2. The CDR3 has 18 residues. Per germline, CDR1 LGHDT and CDR2 YNNKEL (reference sequence). V dropped 3 bases and J dropped 0; count of bases not matched to a gene: 5. The CDR3 protein is CASSQGLAGMLAKNIQYF. CDR3 coding DNA: TGTGCCAGCAGCCAGGGACTAGCGGGGATGCTAGCCAAAAACATTCAGTACTTC.

The rearrangement links TRBV4-2 to TRBJ2-7; 11 nucleotides agree with TRBD2. Germline V gene sequence: CDR1 LGHNA, CDR2 YNFKEQ. There are 19 residues in the CDR3. V dropped 4 bases and J dropped 2; count of bases not matched to a gene: 16. The CDR3 protein is CASSPNSVAGGLIPYEQYF. The CDR3 nucleotides are TGTGCCAGCAGCCCTAATTCGGTAGCGGGAGGGCTTATTCCCTACGAGCAGTACTTC.

This clonotype has a count of ten or more. The V and J genes are TRBV12-3 or TRBV12-4 and TRBJ2-3, with 7 bases that match TRBD1. Trimming at V came to 5 bases and at J to 0 bases, leaving 8 bases not matched to a gene. The CDR3 is 16 amino acids. CDR3 bases: TGTGCCAGCAGTCCCAACAGGGGCCTCAGCACAGATACGCAGTATTTT. This encodes CASSPNRGLSTDTQYF.

The rearrangement uses TRBV3-1 and TRBJ2-1; D gene uncertain. Between the trimmed V and J ends, which lost 1 base and 0 bases, there was a span of 7 bases. Germline V gene sequence: CDR1 LGHDT, CDR2 YNNKEL (reference sequence). The CDR3 totals 15 residues. The CDR3 DNA reads as TGTGCCAGCAGCCAAGTCACTTTCTCCTACAATGAGCAGTTCTTC. This translates into CASSQVTFSYNEQFF.

A few counts support this clonotype. The chain uses TRBV5-6 and TRBJ2-3, with a weak D call TRBD2 (5 bases). Looked up from germline, CDR1 is SGHDT and CDR2 is YYEEEE. V was cut by 0 bases and J by 0 bases, with 17 bases left in between. This CDR3 has 18 amino acids. The DNA for the CDR3 is TGTGCCAGCAGCTTGGTAATCGGGGTTCCCCCTAGCACAGATACGCAGTATTTT. Translating gives CASSLVIGVPPSTDTQYF.

This clonotype has a count of ten or more. The chain recombines TRBV7-3 with TRBJ2-7; 7 positions agree with TRBD1. With 5 bases clipped from V and 3 bases from J, the junction kept 4 bases outside the gene matches. The CDR3 has 13 amino acids. Germline V lookup: CDR1 SGHTA, CDR2 FQGTGA. The CDR3 protein is CASSMAGGYEQYF. CDR3 DNA: TGTGCCAGCAGCATGGCAGGGGGCTACGAGCAGTACTTC.

This clonotype came up many times. J is TRBJ2-7 and V is TRBV5-1; perhaps TRBD2 as D (5 bases). V was pared by 3 bases and J by 3 bases, with 13 bases between. The CDR3 contains 14 residues. Germline V gives CDR1 SGHRS, CDR2 YFSETQ. CDR3 in amino acids: CASSSYYGDYEQYF. CDR3 coding DNA: TGCGCCAGCAGCTCATATTACGGGGACTACGAGCAGTACTTC.

The V gene is TRBV5-1, the J gene TRBJ2-7; 10 bases map to TRBD1. There are 17 residues in the CDR3. Germline V CDR1 and CDR2: SGHRS, YFSETQ. Trimming took 0 bases from V and 5 from J; bases not matched to a gene: 11. CDR3 amino acids: CASSLGLLGTGVHEQYF. The CDR3 DNA reads as TGCGCCAGCAGCTTGGGTTTGTTGGGGACAGGGGTCCACGAGCAGTACTTC.

V gene TRBV30 combines with J gene TRBJ1-2; 10 bases line up with TRBD1. Germline values: CDR1 GTSNPN, CDR2 SVGIG (reference sequence). The CDR3 has 15 amino acids. Trimming cost V 0 bases and J 7 bases; bases outside gene matches: 8. The CDR3 nucleotides are TGTGCCTGGAGTGTGTCCGGGACAGGGGTTCCTGGCTACACCTTC. This codes for CAWSVSGTGVPGYTF.

The V gene is TRBV5-1, the J gene TRBJ1-1, with D unclear. The CDR3 totals 12 residues. CDR1 is SGHRS, CDR2 YFSETQ, per germline. Trimming shortened V by 5 bases and J by 5 bases, and 10 bases separated the two germline ends. The CDR3 DNA is TGCGCCAGCAGTCACGGGTTAACTGAAGCTTTCTTT. Translating it yields CASSHGLTEAFF.

This clonotype was counted a few times. The rearrangement links TRBV27 to TRBJ2-5; no clear D. CDR3 length: 16 residues. V was pared by 1 base and J by 2 bases, with 14 bases between. The germline CDR1 and CDR2 sequences are MNHEY and SMNVEV (reference sequence). CDR3 bases: TGTGCCAGCAGTTTATTACCAGGACCACCACAAGAGACCCAGTACTTC. Translated, it gives CASSLLPGPPQETQYF.

This sequence joins TRBV13 and TRBJ2-3; no firm D call. Trimming left V 6 bases short and J 3 bases short, with 10 bases between. Germline-derived CDR1 and CDR2 are PRHDT and FYEKMQ (reference sequence). The CDR3 has 13 residues. The CDR3 loop is CASRSGGTDTQYF. The DNA for the CDR3 is TGTGCCAGCAGGAGTGGCGGTACAGATACGCAGTATTTT.

The table lists this clonotype with many counts. V is TRBV2 and J is TRBJ2-7; possible D gene TRBD2, 5 bases. V gave up 8 bases and J gave up 3 bases, with 20 bases separating them. The CDR3 consists of 15 residues. Per germline, CDR1 SNHLY and CDR2 FYNNEI. CDR3 region: CASYRTRGAFYEQYF. The CDR3 DNA reads as TGTGCCAGCTATCGCACCCGGGGAGCATTCTACGAGCAGTACTTC. The full variable domain, in which reference TRBV2 and TRBJ2-7 provide the parts outside the CDR3, is EPEVTQTPSHQVTQMGQEVILRCVPISNHLYFYWYRQILGQKVEFLVSFYNNEISEKSEIFDDQFSVERPDGSNFTLKIRSTKLEDSAMYFCASYRTRGAFYEQYFGPGTRLTVT.